This entry describes one T cell receptor (beta chain). Antigen specificity is unknown. This sample was taken from a study of blood T cells in healthy people across ages. A second PCR, run for roughly 7 to 12 cycles, used a sample-barcoded 5' primer plus a J-beta primer mix. Every cDNA molecule carried a tag from a template-switch adaptor bearing 12 random nucleotides. TCRdb processed the 5' RACE reads anew with MiXCR; each CDR3 protein has one entry. The top ten clones hold 20% to 25% of a sample with about 720,000 distinct CDR3 sequences, 22% of them seen once. At least 5.5 micrograms of total RNA were extracted per sample. Study findings and constraints: In long-lived donors, naive CD4+ cell counts and diversity exceeded those of aged donors. Unsorted PBMCs prevented conclusive naive versus antigen-experienced comparison.

Trimming took 1 base from V and 0 from J, leaving 9 bases between them. The CDR3 sequence is 15 residues long. The germline V gene encodes CDR1 SGHDN and CDR2 FVKESK. Material: blood. V is TRBV14 and J is TRBJ1-2; D not resolved. The TCR sequence derives from a man aged 70 or older in good health. The CDR3 nucleotides are TGTGCCAGCAGCCAAGGGGTGGGTCCTAACTATGGCTACACCTTC. Translation: CASSQGVGPNYGYTF.